There are a few counts of the clone carrying this T cell receptor (beta chain). Its antigen remains unidentified. The primer mix had 60 Vbeta and 13 Jbeta primers. Libraries were prepared by immunoSEQ multiplex PCR; TCRdb keeps only in-frame clonotypes and omits some of them. The sample records about 150,000 clones, 75% being singletons. These data originate in a study of cytomegalovirus exposure and HLA in healthy donors. This CDR3 is built from 15 residues. Per germline, CDR1 MNHEY and CDR2 SVGAGI. Trimming cost V 2 bases and J 4 bases; bases outside gene matches: 4. The study's findings and limits: Further analysis was carried out later, and it showed several of the most significant clusters appearing linked to common viral pathogens.

The rearrangement links TRBV6-5 to TRBJ1-2, with 10 nucleotides matching TRBD1. The origin of this receptor is a man aged 30 to 45 in good health and CMV-seronegative. The specimen sequenced was PBMCs. This chain's CDR3 is CASSYETGGAYGYTF. The DNA of the CDR3 is TGTGCCAGCAGTTACGAGACAGGGGGCGCCTATGGCTACACCTTC.